These 32 T cell receptor beta chains came from one sample sequenced in a study of patients and donors after allogeneic stem cell transplantation. In TCRdb, the RT-PCR reads were re-called with MiXCR into one record per CDR3 protein. The data hold more than 850,000 distinct CDR3 sequences, with more than 15% observed a single time. Specimen: blood, either unsorted or a sorted T cell fraction (not recorded which). These receptors all come from a human donor who was either an allogeneic HSCT recipient or a stem cell or donor lymphocyte infusion donor (not recorded which). It is not recorded whose cells these are; they may come from a transplant donor.

J is TRBJ2-3 and V is TRBV24-1; D unresolved. Germline V gene lookup returns CDR1 KGHDR and CDR2 SFDVKD. V lost 0 bases and J lost 6, with 18 bases in between. The CDR3 length is 17 residues. The CDR3 nucleotides read TGTGCCACCAGTGATTTGCAAGGGTCGGGTCTCCGGGATACGCAGTATTTT. Residues: CATSDLQGSGLRDTQYF.

The rearrangement links TRBV3-1 to TRBJ1-6; no firm D call. Germline assignment: CDR1 LGHDT and CDR2 YNNKEL (reference sequence). Trimming took 3 bases from V and 9 from J, leaving 12 bases between them. CDR3 length: 14 residues. The CDR3 nucleotides are TGTGCCAGCAGCCAGGGCAGTCGTTCTTCACCCCTCCACTTT. This translates into CASSQGSRSSPLHF.

This clonotype was found a few times. The gene calls are TRBV2 and TRBJ1-1; maybe TRBD1 (5 bases). This CDR3 spans 15 amino acids. The V gene's germline CDR1 is SNHLY and CDR2 FYNNEI. Trimming stripped 2 bases from V and 11 bases from J, with 21 bases between. Here the CDR3 DNA reads TGTGCCAGCAGTGAATCGGGTGCAGGGAGGTCGGCCGCTTTCTTT. This translates into CASSESGAGRSAAFF.

J is TRBJ2-1 and V is TRBV12-3 or TRBV12-4; D perhaps matches TRBD2 (6 bases). This CDR3 spans 13 amino acids. The V gene lost 2 bases and the J gene lost 12 bases, with 14 bases spanning the gap. The CDR3 region is CASSLKGRDSQFF. CDR3 DNA sequence: TGTGCCAGCAGTTTAAAGGGTCGGGACTCGCAGTTCTTC.

In this sample, this clonotype turned up a few times. The chain couples TRBV24-1 to TRBJ2-7; D might be TRBD2 (6 bases). The ends were cut back, 4 bases at V and 4 bases at J, with 13 bases in the middle. The CDR3 extends over 14 amino acids. Germline loops: CDR1 KGHDR, CDR2 SFDVKD. CDR3 bases: TGTGCCACCAGTGACGGCGGGGTAGGGTACGAGCAGTACTTC. Translation gives CATSDGGVGYEQYF.

The genes are TRBV30 and TRBJ2-7; 7 nucleotides agree with TRBD2. This CDR3 is 13 amino acids long. Germline V gives CDR1 GTSNPN, CDR2 SVGIG (reference sequence). V was clipped by 1 base and J by 0 bases; unmatched bases: 0. CDR3 residues: CAWSGGGSYEQYF. The DNA for the CDR3 is TGTGCCTGGAGTGGCGGGGGCTCCTACGAGCAGTACTTC.

The table lists this clonotype with a few counts. The J gene is TRBJ2-3, the V gene TRBV30, with D perhaps TRBD1 (5 bases). CDR3 length: 14 amino acids. Trimming removed 5 bases at V and 2 bases at J, with 14 bases between. CDR1 GTSNPN and CDR2 SVGIG come from the germline V gene (reference sequence). CDR3 loop: CAWGRGAPTDTQYF. The DNA for the CDR3 is TGTGCCTGGGGTAGGGGTGCCCCCACAGATACGCAGTATTTT.

This clonotype has a count of ten or more. The V and J genes are TRBV29-1 and TRBJ1-2; D remains unclear. Looked up from germline, CDR1 is SQVTM and CDR2 is ANQGSEA. Trimming stripped 0 bases from V and 7 bases from J, with 12 bases between. This CDR3 comprises 13 residues. CDR3 sequence: CSVEDRALGGYTF. As DNA, the CDR3 is TGCAGCGTTGAAGATCGGGCCTTGGGTGGCTACACCTTC. The complete variable domain, with remaining parts taken from reference TRBV29-1 and TRBJ1-2, reads SAVISQKPSRDICQRGTSLTIQCQVDSQVTMMFWYRQQPGQSLTLIATANQGSEATYESGFVIDKFPISRPNLTFSTLTVSNMSPEDSSIYLCSVEDRALGGYTFGSGTRLTVV.

The chain recombines TRBV5-6 with TRBJ2-5, with 7 nucleotides matching TRBD1. Unmatched junction bases numbered 11, after V lost 4 bases and J lost 5 bases. This CDR3 is built from 15 residues. Germline V gene sequence: CDR1 SGHDT, CDR2 YYEEEE. Written as DNA, the CDR3 is TGTGCCAGCAGCCTTTTCACAGGGGCAGGGGAGACCCAGTACTTC. Translation: CASSLFTGAGETQYF.

This rearrangement joins TRBV24-1 to TRBJ2-7, with D perhaps matching TRBD1 or TRBD2 (6 bases each). V was trimmed by 2 bases and J by 4 bases, leaving 11 bases between them. The length of the CDR3 is 14 residues. Germline CDR1 is KGHDR and CDR2 is SFDVKD. CDR3 sequence reads: CATSDCKGGYEQYF. CDR3 in DNA: TGTGCCACCAGTGATTGTAAGGGGGGTTACGAGCAGTACTTC.

This clonotype came up many times. The V gene is TRBV6-5, the J gene TRBJ2-7, with a possible D match to TRBD1 (7 bases). The V gene's germline CDR1 is MNHEY and CDR2 SVGAGI. The CDR3 loop spans 15 amino acids. The V and J ends lost 2 bases and 4 bases respectively, with 15 bases between them. The CDR3 is CASSYESGGPYEQYF. The DNA of the CDR3 is TGTGCCAGCAGTTACGAGTCAGGGGGGCCTTACGAGCAGTACTTC.

This chain links TRBV12-2 with TRBJ1-1; the table names TRBD1, a call not compared with the DNA. TRBV12-2 is reported as a pseudogene. CDR3 length: 15 residues. The CDR3 spells CASRRTPGQGSEAFF. Written as DNA, the CDR3 is TGTGCAAGTCGCCGTACTCCGGGACAGGGCTCTGAAGCTTTCTTT.

This clonotype was seen ten or more times. The V gene is TRBV10-3, the J gene TRBJ2-2, with D possibly matching TRBD2 (5 bases). The CDR3 consists of 13 residues. V was shortened by 10 bases and J by 4 bases, with 13 bases between the two germline ends. Germline CDR1 and CDR2: ENHRY and SYGVKD. The CDR3 spells CASSDFLTGELFF. CDR3 DNA sequence: TGTGCCAGCTCGGACTTTCTCACCGGGGAGCTGTTTTTT.

This clonotype was detected a few times. The chain joins TRBV9 to TRBJ2-1, with TRBD2 matching 7 bases. The CDR3 contains 15 residues. The V gene end was trimmed by 2 bases and the J gene end by 3 bases; junction bases not matched to a gene: 5. CDR1 is SGDLS, CDR2 YYNGEE, per germline. The CDR3 nucleotides are TGTGCCAGCAGCGTCGGAATAGCGGGCTACAATGAGCAGTTCTTC. Translation: CASSVGIAGYNEQFF.

The rearrangement links TRBV5-6 to TRBJ1-2; D not resolved. The CDR3 totals 13 residues. V dropped 6 bases and J dropped 5 bases, with 14 bases sitting between them. The germline CDR1 and CDR2 sequences are SGHDT and YYEEEE. CDR3 in DNA: TGTGCCAGCAACCCACTCGGCGGGTATGGCTACACCTTC. Translating gives CASNPLGGYGYTF.

The table lists this clonotype with a few counts. The chain is built from TRBV7-3 and TRBJ2-3; the match to TRBD2 covers 9 bases. The CDR3 length is 15 residues. V gave up 4 bases and J gave up 2 bases; unmatched junction bases: 4. Germline CDR1 and CDR2: SGHTA and FQGTGA. The CDR3 nucleotides are TGTGCCAGCAGCTCAGCGGGGGGAACCACAGATACGCAGTATTTT. Residues: CASSSAGGTTDTQYF.

The DNA for the CDR3 is TGTGCCAGCAGTTACTCCGTCGGAAGCTCCTACAATGAGCAGTTCTTC. Translated: CASSYSVGSSYNEQFF. The chain links TRBV6-2 or TRBV6-3 to TRBJ2-1; D uncertain. The CDR3 is 16 residues long. V was shortened by 0 bases and J by 0 bases, with 9 bases between the two germline ends. Germline-derived CDR1 and CDR2 are MNHEY and SVGEGT.

This clonotype has more than one count but fewer than ten. V is TRBV5-1 and J is TRBJ1-2; D might be TRBD1 (5 bases). Deletions cut 2 bases from V and 2 bases from J, with 10 bases between. Germline V gene data show CDR1 as SGHRS and CDR2 as YFSETQ. The CDR3 has 14 residues. The CDR3 DNA is TGCGCCAGCAGCTTCGGGAGGGGCAACTATGGCTACACCTTC. Translated: CASSFGRGNYGYTF.

This clonotype has more than one count but fewer than ten. This chain links TRBV7-7 with TRBJ2-1; possibly TRBD1 or TRBD2 for D (5 bases each). V was trimmed by 1 base and J by 7 bases, leaving 14 bases between them. CDR1 is SSHAT, CDR2 FNYEAQ, per germline (reference sequence). This CDR3 has 15 residues. The chain's CDR3 is CASSLGDGRMNEQFF. The CDR3 nucleotides are TGTGCCAGCAGCTTAGGGGACGGACGGATGAATGAGCAGTTCTTC. The full variable domain, in which reference TRBV7-7 and TRBJ2-1 provide the parts outside the CDR3, is GAGVSQSPRYKVTKRGQDVTLRCDPISSHATLYWYQQALGQGPEFLTYFNYEAQPDKSGLPSDRFSAERPEGSISTLTIQRTEQRDSAMYRCASSLGDGRMNEQFFGPGTRLTVL.

This clonotype has more than one count but fewer than ten. J is TRBJ2-1 and V is TRBV20-1, with D possibly being TRBD1 or TRBD2 (5 bases each). CDR1 DFQATT and CDR2 SNEGSKA come from the germline V gene (reference sequence). Trimming removed 0 bases at V and 0 bases at J, with 18 bases between. The CDR3 loop spans 18 amino acids. CDR3 residues: CSARDNWWGISSYNEQFF. The CDR3 nucleotides read TGCAGTGCTAGAGATAATTGGTGGGGGATCAGCTCCTACAATGAGCAGTTCTTC.

This clonotype has more than one count but fewer than ten. V gene TRBV5-1 combines with J gene TRBJ2-3; D is possibly TRBD1 or TRBD2 (5 bases each). V was cut by 5 bases and J by 0 bases, with 16 bases left in between. Germline V gene lookup returns CDR1 SGHRS and CDR2 YFSETQ. This CDR3 comprises 16 residues. CDR3 coding DNA: TGCGCCAGCAGACCTGACAGAAGGACTAGCACAGATACGCAGTATTTT. It translates to CASRPDRRTSTDTQYF.

This clonotype was counted between two and nine times. V usage is TRBV15 and J usage is TRBJ1-4, with D possibly TRBD1 on 5 matching bases. The CDR3 is 17 residues long. The V gene lost 4 bases and the J gene lost 0 bases, with 15 bases spanning the gap. CDR1 and CDR2 from the germline V gene are LNHNV and YYDKDF (reference sequence). This CDR3 reads CATSTRQTRATNEKLFF. The CDR3 DNA sequence: TGTGCCACCAGCACCCGACAGACAAGAGCAACTAATGAAAAACTGTTTTTT.

This clonotype was counted at least ten times. J is TRBJ1-2 and V is TRBV12-3 or TRBV12-4, with a tentative D call TRBD1 (5 bases). The CDR3 is made up of 16 amino acids. Between the trimmed V and J ends, which lost 2 bases and 1 base, there was a span of 14 bases. The DNA of the CDR3 is TGTGCCAGCAGTTTAAGTCCCCAGGGTGATAACTATGGCTACACCTTC. It translates to CASSLSPQGDNYGYTF.

This sequence joins TRBV6-2 or TRBV6-3 and TRBJ1-5, with 7 bases aligning to TRBD1. In germline, CDR1 is MNHEY, CDR2 SVGEGT. V shed 7 bases, J shed 2 bases, and the junction held 11 bases outside the gene matches. The CDR3 is made up of 16 amino acids. For the CDR3, the DNA is TGTGCCAGCACCGTACAGGGGAGGAAGGGCAATCAGCCCCAGCATTTT. It codes for CASTVQGRKGNQPQHF.

This chain uses TRBV20-1 with TRBJ2-1; D possibly corresponds to TRBD2 (5 bases). This CDR3 contains 12 residues. Germline CDR1 DFQATT, CDR2 SNEGSKA (reference sequence). Trimming took off 1 base at V and 11 bases at J, with 12 bases between the two ends. As DNA, the CDR3 is TGCAGTGCTAGAGGTCCACGGGGAAAGCAGTTCTTC. It codes for CSARGPRGKQFF.

The count of this clonotype is one. This sequence joins TRBV6-5 and TRBJ1-4; D is perhaps TRBD1 (6 bases). Trimming cost V 6 bases and J 0 bases, with 11 bases left between them. CDR1 MNHEY and CDR2 SVGAGI come from the germline V gene. The length of the CDR3 is 15 residues. This chain's CDR3 is CASRYRVATNEKLFF. The CDR3 DNA reads as TGTGCCAGCAGATACAGGGTTGCAACTAATGAAAAACTGTTTTTT.

This clonotype has more than one count but fewer than ten. The chain joins TRBV7-2 to TRBJ1-1; no definite D call. The length of the CDR3 is 14 residues. V gave up 2 bases and J gave up 0 bases, with 7 bases separating them. CDR1 and CDR2 from the germline V gene are SGHTA and FQGNSA. The CDR3 reads CASSLIHLNTEAFF. The DNA of the CDR3 is TGTGCCAGCAGCTTAATCCATTTGAACACTGAAGCTTTCTTT.

The chain's CDR3 is CASSPLRQAHTEAFF. The CDR3 DNA sequence: TGTGCCAGCAGTCCCCTACGGCAGGCACACACTGAAGCTTTCTTT. This chain connects TRBV27 to TRBJ1-1; D unclear. CDR3 length: 15 residues. The V end lost 5 bases, the J end lost 3 bases, and 16 bases lay between the germline ends. Germline V lookup: CDR1 MNHEY, CDR2 SMNVEV (reference sequence).

This clonotype was counted between two and nine times. J is TRBJ1-5 and V is TRBV6-2 or TRBV6-3, with D tentatively TRBD1 (5 bases). Germline lookup yields CDR1 MNHEY and CDR2 SVGEGT. The CDR3 has 14 residues. Trimming stripped 5 bases from V and 6 bases from J, with 14 bases between. The CDR3 sequence: CASSPGTKRQPQHF. CDR3 nucleotides: TGTGCCAGCAGTCCCGGGACCAAGCGTCAGCCCCAGCATTTT.

This chain connects TRBV6-2 or TRBV6-3 to TRBJ2-2; 8 bases are a match to TRBD1. V was pared by 5 bases and J by 2 bases, with 4 bases of the junction left unmatched. This CDR3 region has 15 residues. Germline V CDR1 and CDR2: MNHEY, SVGEGT. CDR3 loop: CASSGDRKNTGELFF. The CDR3 DNA follows: TGTGCCAGCAGTGGGGACAGGAAAAACACCGGGGAGCTGTTTTTT.

This rearrangement joins TRBV29-1 to TRBJ2-2, with TRBD2 identical over 7 bases. The CDR3 runs to 17 residues. J lost 5 bases, V lost 5 bases, and 17 bases had no gene match. CDR1 and CDR2 from the germline V gene are SQVTM and ANQGSEA. The CDR3, as DNA: TGCAGCGTTTATAGGGCCCGGGGAGGGCCGGGGACCGGGGAGCTGTTTTTT. Translating gives CSVYRARGGPGTGELFF.

The chain combines TRBV6-2 or TRBV6-3 with TRBJ2-1; either TRBD1 or TRBD2 may supply D (6 bases each). V was cut by 4 bases and J by 9 bases, with 28 bases left in between. There are 18 residues in the CDR3. Germline V gives CDR1 MNHEY, CDR2 SVGEGT. In nucleotides, the CDR3 is TGTGCCAGCAGTTTTACCCTCATACTCGCTGGGGGGCGAGGTGAGCAGTTCTTC. It encodes CASSFTLILAGGRGEQFF.